The 26 T cell receptor beta chains reported below all come from one sample, sequenced in a study of blood T cells in healthy people across ages (dated by TCRdb to between 2014 and 2017). Libraries came from 5' RACE. The sample was run on an Illumina HiSeq 2500. A second 7 to 11 cycle PCR used a sample-barcoded 5' primer and a J-beta primer mix. The raw public data were reprocessed by TCRdb itself: fastp quality trimming at Q25, MiXCR clonotype calling, in-frame beta chains only. For every CDR3 protein sequence, its rows merge into one entry that carries the most common genes and DNA. The sample table holds 800,000 to 950,000 distinct CDR3 sequences, of which 25% to 35% were seen once. The top ten hold 9.5% to 13% of the sample. Separately, the same data were catalogued under a study of T cells of mothers and their children.

The sequencing sample was made of blood. These receptors all come from a woman in her 40s in good health.

With regard to this clonotype: This may be a read error: a much more frequent sequence differs by one nucleotide. The chain has TRBV7-9 and TRBJ2-7, with 8 bases identical to TRBD2. Matching the DNA end better, TRBJ2-4 makes the J call doubtful. CDR3 length: 15 amino acids. Germline V gives CDR1 SEHNR, CDR2 FQNEAQ (reference sequence). CDR3 DNA sequence: TGTGCCAACAGCCCCTCGCGGGGGGCCCTAAACATTCAGTACTTC. This encodes CANSPSRGALNIQYF.

The chain combines TRBV10-3 with TRBJ2-1; D is possibly TRBD2 (6 bases). In germline, CDR1 is ENHRY, CDR2 SYGVKD. Trimming took 5 bases from V and 0 from J, leaving 11 bases between them. The CDR3 covers 15 residues. The CDR3 DNA reads TGTGCCATCAGTCCAGGGAGGAGCTCCTACAATGAGCAGTTCTTC. The encoded protein is CAISPGRSSYNEQFF.

The rearrangement joins TRBV20-1 to TRBJ2-1; D tentatively reads TRBD1 or TRBD2 (5 bases each). The CDR3 contains 14 residues. Trimming pared 4 bases from V and 0 bases from J, leaving 10 bases between. Per germline, CDR1 DFQATT and CDR2 SNEGSKA (reference sequence). The CDR3 protein is CSATDTSSYNEQFF. Written as DNA, the CDR3 is TGCAGTGCTACGGACACTAGCTCCTACAATGAGCAGTTCTTC.

This clonotype was detected many times. The chain couples TRBV20-1 to TRBJ1-6, with D hard to call. The CDR3 totals 15 residues. Germline lookup yields CDR1 DFQATT and CDR2 SNEGSKA (reference sequence). Trimming pared 6 bases from V and 5 bases from J, leaving 17 bases between. CDR3 sequence reads: CSARTAGRDNSPLHF. The CDR3 DNA follows: TGCAGTGCCAGAACGGCGGGTAGGGATAATTCACCCCTCCACTTT.

In this sample, this clonotype turned up many times. The rearrangement joins TRBV6-5 to TRBJ2-3; 9 bases are shared with TRBD2. The CDR3 runs to 17 residues. Germline loops: CDR1 MNHEY, CDR2 SVGAGI. With V trimmed by 2 bases and J by 1 base, 7 bases remained unmatched. The CDR3 loop is CASSYGGGGGGTDTQYF. The CDR3 DNA follows: TGTGCCAGCAGTTACGGGGGAGGCGGGGGGGGCACAGATACGCAGTATTTT.

V and J are TRBV20-1 and TRBJ2-7; D is ambiguous. In germline, CDR1 is DFQATT, CDR2 SNEGSKA (reference sequence). V was shortened by 0 bases and J by 0 bases, with 9 bases between the two germline ends. This CDR3 has 14 amino acids. The CDR3 DNA reads TGCAGTGCTAGAGATCACCCGGCCTCCTACGAGCAGTACTTC. Translation: CSARDHPASYEQYF.

There are many counts of this clonotype. The CDR3 spells CASSPDGGEYEQYF. The CDR3 DNA follows: TGTGCCAGCAGCCCTGACGGGGGCGAGTACGAGCAGTACTTC. The V gene is TRBV2, the J gene TRBJ2-7; D may be TRBD1 or TRBD2 (6 bases each). V lost 6 bases, J lost 4 bases, and 16 bases lay in between. The CDR3 loop spans 14 amino acids. Looked up from germline, CDR1 is SNHLY and CDR2 is FYNNEI. The full variable domain, rest sourced from reference TRBV2 and TRBJ2-7, is EPEVTQTPSHQVTQMGQEVILRCVPISNHLYFYWYRQILGQKVEFLVSFYNNEISEKSEIFDDQFSVERPDGSNFTLKIRSTKLEDSAMYFCASSPDGGEYEQYFGPGTRLTVT.

This clonotype has a handful of counts. This chain joins TRBV21-1 and TRBJ1-1; the table calls TRBD1, which could not be checked here. TRBV21-1 is a pseudogene locus. The CDR3 sequence is 15 residues long. CDR3 sequence reads: CASSKAPGQETEAFF. The CDR3 coding sequence is TGTGCCAGCAGCAAAGCTCCGGGGCAAGAGACTGAAGCTTTCTTT.

The chain employs TRBV7-9 and TRBJ2-4, with TRBD2 matching 8 bases. The germline gives CDR1 SEHNR, CDR2 FQNEAQ (reference sequence). J lost 10 bases, V lost 2 bases, and 4 bases had no gene match. The CDR3 has 13 amino acids. The CDR3 coding sequence is TGTGCCAGCAGCTTAACGGCGGGGGGAATTCAGTACTTC. It encodes CASSLTAGGIQYF.

This rearrangement joins TRBV7-3 to TRBJ2-2; D might be TRBD1 (6 bases). The CDR3 has 17 residues. The V end lost 6 bases, the J end lost 3 bases, and 20 bases lay between the germline ends. CDR1 is SGHTA, CDR2 FQGTGA, per germline. CDR3 amino acids: CASSLTTVGADTGELFF. CDR3 coding DNA: TGTGCCAGCAGTCTCACGACAGTGGGGGCCGACACCGGGGAGCTGTTTTTT.

This clonotype showed up many times. The rearrangement links TRBV25-1 to TRBJ2-7; TRBD2 matches 12 bases. J lost 6 bases, V lost 3 bases, and 3 bases had no gene match. Germline V gene lookup returns CDR1 MGHDK and CDR2 SYGVNS. This CDR3 spans 14 amino acids. CDR3 in amino acids: CASSDATSGGEQYF. The CDR3 DNA sequence: TGTGCCAGCAGTGATGCGACTAGCGGGGGCGAGCAGTACTTC.

This chain uses TRBV9 with TRBJ2-1; TRBD1 agrees at 7 bases. The better agreement between TRBJ2-7 and the DNA end casts doubt on the J call. Germline V gene sequence: CDR1 SGDLS, CDR2 YYNGEE. The CDR3 has 17 residues. CDR3 bases: TGTGCCAGCAGCCTCCGACAGGGCCGGAGCTCCTACAATGAGCAGTACTTC. Its translation is CASSLRQGRSSYNEQYF.

The CDR3 DNA is TGTGCCAGCAGTGTAGGGGTCTTGAACACTGAAGCTTTCTTT. It translates to CASSVGVLNTEAFF. The chain uses TRBV25-1 and TRBJ1-1, with D perhaps TRBD1 (5 bases). V shed 4 bases and J shed 0 bases, with 9 bases lying between them. Per the germline V gene, CDR1 is MGHDK and CDR2 is SYGVNS. CDR3 length: 14 amino acids.

This clonotype was seen more than once but under ten times. The chain combines TRBV6-2 or TRBV6-3 with TRBJ1-4; 7 bases match TRBD1. J was trimmed by 6 bases and V by 7 bases; bases with no gene match: 14. CDR1 and CDR2 from the germline V gene are MNHEY and SVGEGT. The CDR3 has 16 residues. This CDR3 is CASTPTGALRDEKLFF. The DNA for the CDR3 is TGTGCCAGCACCCCTACAGGGGCCCTTCGGGATGAAAAACTGTTTTTT.

This clonotype was seen a handful of times. One end of the junction does not line up with germline, which may come from a read error. The chain carries TRBV7-7 and TRBJ2-5; 10 positions agree with TRBD1. Germline loops: CDR1 SSHAT, CDR2 FNYEAQ (reference sequence). The CDR3 is 13 residues long. CDR3 residues: CASSGQGVETQYF. CDR3 in DNA: TGTGCTAGCAGCGGACAGGGGGTGGAGACCCAGTACTTC.

V is TRBV7-3 and J is TRBJ2-1; D gene unclear. CDR1 is SGHTA and CDR2 is FQGTGA in the germline V gene. The CDR3 length is 13 residues. Trimming stripped 5 bases from V and 5 bases from J, with 10 bases between. DNA for the CDR3: TGTGCCAGCAGCACGGTTCGGGACAATGAGCAGTTCTTC. This gives the protein CASSTVRDNEQFF.

The sample holds a few counts of this clonotype. The genes are TRBV11-2 and TRBJ2-1; TRBD1 matches 10 bases. This CDR3 comprises 16 residues. Trimming removed 4 bases from V and 3 bases from J; junction bases left unmatched: 6. CDR1 SGHAT and CDR2 FQNNGV come from the germline V gene. CDR3: CASSSSDRGDYNEQFF. The CDR3 bases are TGTGCCAGCAGCTCCTCGGACAGGGGGGACTACAATGAGCAGTTCTTC.

This clonotype was recorded at least ten times. One junction end does not reproduce the germline sequence, and a read error may be involved. This chain joins TRBV7-3 and TRBJ2-1; D possibly uses TRBD1 or TRBD2 (6 bases each). The CDR3 extends over 12 amino acids. Per germline, CDR1 SGHTA and CDR2 FQGTGA. CDR3: CASSVTGAEQFF. The CDR3, as DNA: TGTGCCAGCAGCGTAACGGGGGCCGAGCAGTTCTTC.

This clonotype was recorded a few times. The rearrangement links TRBV4-1 to TRBJ2-5; 8 bases map to TRBD2. After removal of 2 bases from V and 3 bases from J, the junction contained 8 bases not matched to a gene. The CDR3 loop spans 16 amino acids. The germline CDR1 and CDR2 sequences are MGHRA and YSYEKL. The CDR3 region is CASSQLQTSVKETQYF. The CDR3 DNA reads TGCGCCAGCAGCCAATTGCAGACTAGCGTCAAAGAGACCCAGTACTTC.

The rearrangement joins TRBV7-2 to TRBJ2-1; 12 bases align to TRBD2. This CDR3 has 17 amino acids. Germline-derived CDR1 and CDR2 are SGHTA and FQGNSA. V lost 1 base and J lost 9; bases outside the gene matches: 10. CDR3 amino acids: CASSLGPLAGGEGEQFF. The CDR3 coding sequence is TGTGCCAGCAGCTTAGGCCCCCTAGCGGGGGGGGAGGGTGAGCAGTTCTTC.

To note about this clonotype: It may be a read error: a sequence one base away is much more abundant. The chain has TRBV14 and TRBJ2-5; tentatively, D is TRBD1 (5 bases). This CDR3 is built from 12 residues. The germline V and J ends were trimmed by 3 bases and 11 bases, with 13 bases remaining between them. CDR1 and CDR2 (germline): SGHDN, FVKESK. In DNA, the CDR3 is TGTGCCAGCAGCCAGCAGGGTTGGATGCAGTACTTC. Protein: CASSQQGWMQYF.

The chain carries TRBV12-3 or TRBV12-4 and TRBJ1-5; maybe TRBD1 (6 bases). Trimming removed 3 bases from V and 5 bases from J, with 17 bases in between. CDR3 size: 16 residues. The CDR3 DNA follows: TGTGCCAGCAGTTTTAGTGACAGGTGGCTTGATCAGCCCCAGCATTTT. This translates into CASSFSDRWLDQPQHF.

V and J are TRBV25-1 and TRBJ1-1; a weak D match, TRBD1 (6 bases). Germline CDR1 reads MGHDK; CDR2 reads SYGVNS. V was pared by 3 bases and J by 2 bases, with 16 bases between. The CDR3 runs to 16 residues. In DNA, the CDR3 is TGTGCCAGCAGTGACCTAGGAGGGGGTGTCAACACTGAAGCTTTCTTT. It yields the protein CASSDLGGGVNTEAFF.

This clonotype showed up just a few times. V and J are TRBV30 and TRBJ1-3; weak D call: TRBD1 (5 bases). CDR3 length: 15 residues. Germline V lookup: CDR1 GTSNPN, CDR2 SVGIG (reference sequence). With 2 bases removed from V and 0 bases from J, the gap between germline ends came to 11 bases. CDR3 sequence reads: CAWSLGGLSGNTIYF. Here the CDR3 DNA reads TGTGCCTGGAGTCTCGGGGGTCTCTCTGGAAACACCATATATTTT.

This clonotype was seen repeatedly, ten times or more. The V call is TRBV7-2, the J call TRBJ2-3, with D uncertain. The CDR3 contains 12 residues. V lost 5 bases and J lost 3, with 6 bases in between. Germline CDR1 is SGHTA and CDR2 is FQGNSA. CDR3 sequence (DNA): TGTGCCAGCAGCCGACTGACAGATACGCAGTATTTT. It codes for CASSRLTDTQYF.

The rearrangement joins TRBV9 to TRBJ2-1; 11 bases map to TRBD2. J lost 10 bases, V lost 4 bases, and 10 bases had no gene match. Germline CDR1 and CDR2: SGDLS and YYNGEE. This CDR3 has 15 amino acids. CDR3 residues: CASSTRTSGQSEQFF. Written as DNA, the CDR3 is TGTGCCAGCAGCACCCGGACTAGCGGGCAGTCGGAGCAGTTCTTC.